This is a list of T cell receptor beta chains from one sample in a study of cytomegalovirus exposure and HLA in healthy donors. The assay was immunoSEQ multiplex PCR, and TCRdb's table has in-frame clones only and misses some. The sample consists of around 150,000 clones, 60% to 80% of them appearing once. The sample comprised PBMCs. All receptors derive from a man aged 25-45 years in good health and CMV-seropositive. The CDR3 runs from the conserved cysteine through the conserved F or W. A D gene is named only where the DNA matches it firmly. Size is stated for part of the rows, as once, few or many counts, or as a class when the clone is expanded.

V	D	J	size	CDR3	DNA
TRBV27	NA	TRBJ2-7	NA	CASSTYSGSSYEQYF	TGTGCCAGCAGTACTTACAGCGGTAGCTCCTACGAGCAGTACTTC
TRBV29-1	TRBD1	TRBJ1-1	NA	CSSEWAGGLSTEAFF	TGCAGCTCCGAATGGGCAGGGGGGTTGAGCACTGAAGCTTTCTTT
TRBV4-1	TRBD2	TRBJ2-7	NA	CASSQERSGGTPFEQYF	TGCGCCAGCAGCCAAGAAAGAAGCGGGGGGACCCCCTTTGAGCAGTACTTC
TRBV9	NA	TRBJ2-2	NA	CASSGGHGELFF	TGTGCCAGCAGCGGCGGCCACGGGGAGCTGTTTTTT
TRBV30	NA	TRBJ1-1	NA	CAWTNQGRGNTEAFF	TGTGCCTGGACGAATCAGGGGCGCGGGAACACTGAAGCTTTCTTT
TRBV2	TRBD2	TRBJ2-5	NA	CASSENGGAEETQYF	TGTGCCAGCAGTGAAAACGGGGGGGCCGAGGAGACCCAGTACTTC
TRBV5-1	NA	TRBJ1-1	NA	CASSLAGEGTEAFF	TGCGCCAGCAGCTTGGCAGGGGAGGGCACTGAAGCTTTCTTT
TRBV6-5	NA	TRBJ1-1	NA	CASVQGVAFF	TGTGCCAGCGTCCAGGGTGTAGCTTTCTTT
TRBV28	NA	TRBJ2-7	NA	CASSETWAGEQYF	TGTGCCAGCAGTGAGACATGGGCAGGCGAGCAGTACTTC
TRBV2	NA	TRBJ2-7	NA	CASSATDPTYEQYF	TGTGCCAGCAGTGCGACAGACCCCACCTACGAGCAGTACTTC
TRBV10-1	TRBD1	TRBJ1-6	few	CASSEARQGNSPLHF	TGCGCCAGCAGTGAGGCTCGACAGGGAAATTCACCCCTCCACTTT
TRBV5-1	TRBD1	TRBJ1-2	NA	CASSSGQAGDGYTF	TGCGCCAGCAGCTCCGGACAGGCCGGGGATGGCTACACCTTC
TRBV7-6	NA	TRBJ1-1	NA	CASSWDTYTEAFF	TGTGCCAGCAGTTGGGACACGTACACTGAAGCTTTCTTT
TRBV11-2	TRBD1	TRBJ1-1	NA	CASSLTANRGRDGAFF	TGTGCCAGCAGCCTAACCGCCAACAGGGGCCGGGACGGAGCTTTCTTT
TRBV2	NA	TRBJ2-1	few	CASSGGPLAGNEQFF	TGTGCCAGCAGTGGGGGTCCCCTGGCGGGCAATGAGCAGTTCTTC
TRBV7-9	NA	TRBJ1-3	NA	CASSSGNTIYF	TGTGCCAGCAGCTCGGGGAACACCATATATTTT
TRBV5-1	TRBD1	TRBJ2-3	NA	CASSTAGQGEDTQYF	TGCGCCAGCAGCACAGCCGGACAGGGCGAAGATACGCAGTATTTT
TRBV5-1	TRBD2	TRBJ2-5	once	CASSSTSGGAAAETQYF	TGCGCCAGCAGCTCTACTAGCGGGGGGGCCGCCGCGGAGACCCAGTACTTC
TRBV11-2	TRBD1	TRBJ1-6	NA	CASSWTGGLDSPLHF	TGTGCCAGCAGCTGGACAGGGGGGTTAGATTCACCCCTCCACTTT
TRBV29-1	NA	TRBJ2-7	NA	CSVGVKGHSYEQYF	TGCAGCGTTGGGGTTAAGGGACACTCCTACGAGCAGTACTTC
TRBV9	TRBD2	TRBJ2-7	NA	CASSGQLAGGLYEQYF	TGTGCCAGCAGCGGACAGCTAGCGGGGGGGCTCTACGAGCAGTACTTC
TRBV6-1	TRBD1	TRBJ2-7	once	CAILGQGPPTYEQYF	TGTGCCATCCTGGGACAGGGCCCGCCAACCTACGAGCAGTACTTC
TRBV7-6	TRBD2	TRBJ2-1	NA	CASSLVASGGPYNEQFF	TGTGCCAGCAGCTTAGTGGCTAGCGGGGGACCCTACAATGAGCAGTTCTTC
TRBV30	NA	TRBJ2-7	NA	CAWSRGTPSYEQYF	TGTGCCTGGAGTAGGGGAACCCCCTCCTACGAGCAGTACTTC
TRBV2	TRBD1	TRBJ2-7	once	CASRDPGQGGYEQYF	TGTGCCAGCAGGGATCCGGGACAGGGGGGATACGAGCAGTACTTC
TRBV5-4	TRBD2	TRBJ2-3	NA	CASSKPGGGPSDSQYF	TGTGCCAGCAGTAAACCCGGGGGGGGCCCCTCAGATTCGCAGTATTTT
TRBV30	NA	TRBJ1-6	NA	CAWSITLSYNSPLHF	TGTGCCTGGAGCATCACTCTCTCCTATAATTCACCCCTCCACTTT
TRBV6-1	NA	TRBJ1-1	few	CASSPPRNTEAFF	TGTGCCAGCAGTCCCCCGCGGAACACTGAAGCTTTCTTT
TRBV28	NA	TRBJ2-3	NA	CASSPDRTPAGYTQYF	TGTGCCAGCAGTCCCGACCGGACACCAGCGGGTTATACGCAGTATTTT
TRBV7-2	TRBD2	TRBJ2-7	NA	CASSSQSGGPYEQYF	TGTGCCAGCAGCTCCCAAAGCGGGGGCCCCTACGAGCAGTACTTC
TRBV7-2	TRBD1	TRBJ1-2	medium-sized	CASSRTGQGGDTGGYTF	TGTGCCAGCAGCCGCACGGGACAGGGAGGGGATACAGGAGGCTACACCTTC
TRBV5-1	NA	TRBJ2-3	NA	CASSFGPSTDTQYF	TGCGCCAGCAGCTTCGGTCCGAGCACAGATACGCAGTATTTT
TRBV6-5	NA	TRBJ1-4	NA	CASSYSSNDEKLFF	TGTGCCAGCAGTTATTCGAGCAACGATGAAAAACTGTTTTTT
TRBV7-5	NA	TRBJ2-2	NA	CVRSLGDRAGELFF	TGTGTCAGAAGCTTAGGGGACAGGGCCGGGGAGCTGTTTTTT
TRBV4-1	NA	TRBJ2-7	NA	CASSQGGGGEQYF	TGCGCCAGCAGCCAAGGGGGAGGTGGCGAGCAGTACTTC
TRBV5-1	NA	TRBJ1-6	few	CASSLEGDNSPLHF	TGCGCCAGCAGCTTGGAAGGAGATAATTCACCCCTCCACTTT
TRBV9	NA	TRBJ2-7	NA	CASSVGGSFNEQYF	TGTGCCAGCAGCGTAGGAGGGAGTTTCAACGAGCAGTACTTC
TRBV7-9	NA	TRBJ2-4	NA	CASSYLGEAKNIQYF	TGTGCCAGCAGCTACCTAGGTGAAGCCAAAAACATTCAGTACTTC
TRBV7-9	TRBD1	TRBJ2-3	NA	CASSFMGQGADTQYF	TGTGCCAGCAGCTTCATGGGACAGGGCGCAGATACGCAGTATTTT
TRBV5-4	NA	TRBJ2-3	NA	CASSLAWGETDTQYF	TGTGCCAGCAGCTTGGCCTGGGGCGAGACAGATACGCAGTATTTT
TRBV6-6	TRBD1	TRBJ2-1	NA	CASSKNRGRYNEQFF	TGTGCCAGCAGCAAAAACAGGGGAAGGTACAATGAGCAGTTCTTC
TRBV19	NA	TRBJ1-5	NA	CASMPRGNQPQHF	TGTGCCAGTATGCCGCGTGGCAATCAGCCCCAGCATTTT
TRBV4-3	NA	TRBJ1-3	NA	CASSQGENSGNTIYF	TGCGCCAGCAGCCAAGGGGAGAACTCTGGAAACACCATATATTTT
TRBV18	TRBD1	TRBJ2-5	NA	CASSPRQGAGETQYF	TGTGCCAGCTCACCACGACAGGGGGCGGGAGAGACCCAGTACTTC
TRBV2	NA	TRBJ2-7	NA	CATQSSVASSYEQYF	TGTGCCACCCAATCTAGCGTTGCCAGCTCCTACGAGCAGTACTTC
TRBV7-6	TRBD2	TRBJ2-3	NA	CASRGGTSVGTDTQYF	TGTGCCAGCAGGGGGGGGACTAGCGTGGGCACAGATACGCAGTATTTT